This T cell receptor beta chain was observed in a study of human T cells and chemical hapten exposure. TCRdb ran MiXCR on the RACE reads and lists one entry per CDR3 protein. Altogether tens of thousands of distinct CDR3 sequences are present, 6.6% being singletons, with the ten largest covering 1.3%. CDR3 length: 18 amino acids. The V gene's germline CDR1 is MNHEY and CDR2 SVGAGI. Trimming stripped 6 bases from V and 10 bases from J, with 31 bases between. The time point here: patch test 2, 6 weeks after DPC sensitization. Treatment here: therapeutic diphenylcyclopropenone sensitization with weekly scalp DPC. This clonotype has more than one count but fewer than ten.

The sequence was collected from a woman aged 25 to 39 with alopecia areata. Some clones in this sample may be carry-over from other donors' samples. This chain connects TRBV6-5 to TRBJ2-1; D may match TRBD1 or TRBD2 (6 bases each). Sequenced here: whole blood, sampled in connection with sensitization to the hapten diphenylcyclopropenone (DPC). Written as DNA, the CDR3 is TGTGCCAGCAGCCTCGGAAATACGGGGGCCTCTTTATTCCGCGAGCAGTTCTTC. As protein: CASSLGNTGASLFREQFF.